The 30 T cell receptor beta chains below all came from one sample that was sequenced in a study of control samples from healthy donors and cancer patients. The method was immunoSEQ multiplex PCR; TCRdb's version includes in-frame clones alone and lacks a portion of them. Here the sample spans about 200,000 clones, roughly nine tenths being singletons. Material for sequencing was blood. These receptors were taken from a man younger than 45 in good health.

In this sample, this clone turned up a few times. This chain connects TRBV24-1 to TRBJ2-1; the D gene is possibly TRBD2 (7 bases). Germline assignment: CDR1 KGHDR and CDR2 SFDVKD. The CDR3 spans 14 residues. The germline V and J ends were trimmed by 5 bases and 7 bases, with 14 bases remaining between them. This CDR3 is CATSAAGALNEQFF. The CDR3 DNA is TGTGCCACCAGTGCCGCGGGGGCATTAAATGAGCAGTTCTTC.

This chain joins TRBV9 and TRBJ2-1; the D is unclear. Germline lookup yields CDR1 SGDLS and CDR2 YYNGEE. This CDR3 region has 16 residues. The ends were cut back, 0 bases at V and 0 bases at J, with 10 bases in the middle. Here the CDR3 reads CASSVGSTPSYNEQFF. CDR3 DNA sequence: TGTGCCAGCAGCGTAGGTTCTACACCCTCCTACAATGAGCAGTTCTTC.

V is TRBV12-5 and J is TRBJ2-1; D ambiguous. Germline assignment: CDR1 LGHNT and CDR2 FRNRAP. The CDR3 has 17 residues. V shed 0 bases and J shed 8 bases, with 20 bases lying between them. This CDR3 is CASGLVEADPSIYEQFF. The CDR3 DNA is TGTGCTAGTGGTTTGGTAGAAGCAGATCCTTCTATTTATGAGCAGTTCTTC.

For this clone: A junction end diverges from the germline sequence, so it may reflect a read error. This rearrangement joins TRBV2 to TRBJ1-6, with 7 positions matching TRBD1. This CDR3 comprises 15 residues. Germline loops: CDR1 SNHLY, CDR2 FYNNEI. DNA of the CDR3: TGTGCCAGCAGCGAAGGACAGGCGTATAATTCACCCCTCCACTTT. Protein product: CASSEGQAYNSPLHF.

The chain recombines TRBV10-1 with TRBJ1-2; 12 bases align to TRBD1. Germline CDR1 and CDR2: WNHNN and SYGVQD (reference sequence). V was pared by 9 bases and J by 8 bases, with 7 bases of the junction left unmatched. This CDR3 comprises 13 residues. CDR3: CARTRDRGQGYTF. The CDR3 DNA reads TGCGCCAGAACCCGGGACAGGGGGCAAGGCTACACCTTC.

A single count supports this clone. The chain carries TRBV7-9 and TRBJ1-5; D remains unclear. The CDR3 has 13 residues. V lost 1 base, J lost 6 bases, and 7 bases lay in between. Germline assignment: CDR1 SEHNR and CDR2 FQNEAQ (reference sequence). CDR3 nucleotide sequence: TGTGCCAGCAGCTTAGGTACCGGTCAGCCCCAGCATTTT. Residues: CASSLGTGQPQHF.

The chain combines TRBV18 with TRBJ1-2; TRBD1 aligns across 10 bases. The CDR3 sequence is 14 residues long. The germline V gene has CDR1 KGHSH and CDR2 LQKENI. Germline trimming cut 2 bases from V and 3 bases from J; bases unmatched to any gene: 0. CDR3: CASSPGTGDYGYTF. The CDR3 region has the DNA TGTGCCAGCTCACCAGGGACAGGGGACTATGGCTACACCTTC.

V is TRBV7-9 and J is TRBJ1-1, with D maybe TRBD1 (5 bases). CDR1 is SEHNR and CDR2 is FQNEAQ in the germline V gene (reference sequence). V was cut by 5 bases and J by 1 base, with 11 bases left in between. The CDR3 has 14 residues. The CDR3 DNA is TGTGCCAGCAGCCAACAGGATCCGAACACTGAAGCTTTCTTT. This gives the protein CASSQQDPNTEAFF.

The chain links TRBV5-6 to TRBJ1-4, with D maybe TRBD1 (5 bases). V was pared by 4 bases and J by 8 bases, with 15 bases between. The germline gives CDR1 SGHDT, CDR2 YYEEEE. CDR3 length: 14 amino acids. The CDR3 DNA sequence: TGTGCCAGCAGCGCCCCAGGGCTAGACGAAAAACTGTTTTTT. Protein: CASSAPGLDEKLFF.

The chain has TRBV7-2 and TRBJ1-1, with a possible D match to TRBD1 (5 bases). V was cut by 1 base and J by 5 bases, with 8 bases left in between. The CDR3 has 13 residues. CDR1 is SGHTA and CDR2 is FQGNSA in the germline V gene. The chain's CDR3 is CASSLDRKTEAFF. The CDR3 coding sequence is TGTGCCAGCAGCTTAGACAGGAAGACTGAAGCTTTCTTT.

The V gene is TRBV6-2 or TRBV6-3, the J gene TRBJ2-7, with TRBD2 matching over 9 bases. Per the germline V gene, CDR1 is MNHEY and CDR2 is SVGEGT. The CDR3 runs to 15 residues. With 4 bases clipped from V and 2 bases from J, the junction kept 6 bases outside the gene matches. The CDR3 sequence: CASSSGGGGAYEQYF. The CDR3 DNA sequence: TGTGCCAGCAGTTCGGGCGGGGGGGGCGCCTACGAGCAGTACTTC.

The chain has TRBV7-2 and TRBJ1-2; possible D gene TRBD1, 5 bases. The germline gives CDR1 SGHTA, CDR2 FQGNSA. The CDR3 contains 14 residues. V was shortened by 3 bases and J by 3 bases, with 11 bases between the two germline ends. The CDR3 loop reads CASSFTTGYYGYTF. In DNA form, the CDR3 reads TGTGCCAGCAGCTTCACCACAGGATACTATGGCTACACCTTC.

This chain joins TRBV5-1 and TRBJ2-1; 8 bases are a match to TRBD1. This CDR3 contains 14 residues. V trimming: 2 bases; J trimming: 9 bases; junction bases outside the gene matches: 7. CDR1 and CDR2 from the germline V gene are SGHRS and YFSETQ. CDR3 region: CASSLGQGAGEQFF. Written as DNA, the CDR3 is TGCGCCAGCAGCTTAGGGCAGGGGGCAGGTGAGCAGTTCTTC. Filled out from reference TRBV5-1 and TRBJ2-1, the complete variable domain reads KAGVTQTPRYLIKTRGQQVTLSCSPISGHRSVSWYQQTPGQGLQFLFEYFSETQRNKGNFPGRFSGRQFSNSRSEMNVSTLELGDSALYLCASSLGQGAGEQFFGPGTRLTVL.

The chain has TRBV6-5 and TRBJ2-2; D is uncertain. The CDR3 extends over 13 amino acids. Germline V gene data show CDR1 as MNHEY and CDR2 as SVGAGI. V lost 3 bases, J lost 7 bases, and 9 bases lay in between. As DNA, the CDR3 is TGTGCCAGCAGTTATTACGGATTCGGGGAGCTGTTTTTT. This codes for CASSYYGFGELFF.

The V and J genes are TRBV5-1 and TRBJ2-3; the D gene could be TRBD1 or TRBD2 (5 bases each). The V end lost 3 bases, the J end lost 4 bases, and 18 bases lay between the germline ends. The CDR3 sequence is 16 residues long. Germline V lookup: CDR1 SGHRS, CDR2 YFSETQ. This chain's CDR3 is CASSSDRDPKPDTQYF. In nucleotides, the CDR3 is TGCGCCAGCAGCTCGGACCGGGACCCAAAACCAGATACGCAGTATTTT. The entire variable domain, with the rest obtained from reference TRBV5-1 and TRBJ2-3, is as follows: KAGVTQTPRYLIKTRGQQVTLSCSPISGHRSVSWYQQTPGQGLQFLFEYFSETQRNKGNFPGRFSGRQFSNSRSEMNVSTLELGDSALYLCASSSDRDPKPDTQYFGPGTRLTVL.

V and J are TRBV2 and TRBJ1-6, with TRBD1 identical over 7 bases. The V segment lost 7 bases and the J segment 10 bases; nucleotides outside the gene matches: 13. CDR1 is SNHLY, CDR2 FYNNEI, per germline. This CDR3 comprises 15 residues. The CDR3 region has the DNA TGTGCCAGCACCCCGGGAAGGGGGCTAAAGTCACCCCTCCACTTT. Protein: CASTPGRGLKSPLHF.

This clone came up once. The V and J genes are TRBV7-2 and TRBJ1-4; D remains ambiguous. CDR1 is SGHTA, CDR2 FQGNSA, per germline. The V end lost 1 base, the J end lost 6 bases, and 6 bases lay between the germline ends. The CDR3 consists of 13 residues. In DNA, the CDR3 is TGTGCCAGCAGCTTAGTGATAGATGAAAAACTGTTTTTT. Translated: CASSLVIDEKLFF. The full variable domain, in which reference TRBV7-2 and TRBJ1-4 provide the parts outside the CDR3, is GAGVSQSPSNKVTEKGKDVELRCDPISGHTALYWYRQSLGQGLEFLIYFQGNSAPDKSGLPSDRFSAERTGGSVSTLTIQRTQQEDSAVYLCASSLVIDEKLFFGSGTQLSVL.

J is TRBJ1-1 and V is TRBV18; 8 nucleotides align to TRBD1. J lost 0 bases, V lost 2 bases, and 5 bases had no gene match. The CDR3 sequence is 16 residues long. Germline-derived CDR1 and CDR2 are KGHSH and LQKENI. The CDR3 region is CASSPMGDRLNTEAFF. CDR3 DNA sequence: TGTGCCAGCTCACCAATGGGGGACAGGTTGAACACTGAAGCTTTCTTT.

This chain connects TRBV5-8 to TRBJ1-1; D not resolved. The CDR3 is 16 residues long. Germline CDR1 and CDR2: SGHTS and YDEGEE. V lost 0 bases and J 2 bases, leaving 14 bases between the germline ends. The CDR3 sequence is CASSLGAMGTNTEAFF. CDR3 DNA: TGTGCCAGCAGCTTGGGAGCGATGGGAACCAACACTGAAGCTTTCTTT.

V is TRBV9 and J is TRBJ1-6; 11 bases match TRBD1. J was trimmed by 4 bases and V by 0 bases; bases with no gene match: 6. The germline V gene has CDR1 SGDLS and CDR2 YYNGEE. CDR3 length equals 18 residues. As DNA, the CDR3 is TGTGCCAGCAGCGTAGAGGGCGGGACAGGGGGGTATAATTCACCCCTCCACTTT. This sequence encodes CASSVEGGTGGYNSPLHF.

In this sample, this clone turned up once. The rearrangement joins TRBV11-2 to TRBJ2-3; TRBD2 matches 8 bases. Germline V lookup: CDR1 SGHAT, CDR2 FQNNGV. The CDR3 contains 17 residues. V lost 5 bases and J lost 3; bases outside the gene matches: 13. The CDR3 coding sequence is TGTGCCAGCAGCCGCCTTTTCGGCGGGGGGTCAACAGATACGCAGTATTTT. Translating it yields CASSRLFGGGSTDTQYF.

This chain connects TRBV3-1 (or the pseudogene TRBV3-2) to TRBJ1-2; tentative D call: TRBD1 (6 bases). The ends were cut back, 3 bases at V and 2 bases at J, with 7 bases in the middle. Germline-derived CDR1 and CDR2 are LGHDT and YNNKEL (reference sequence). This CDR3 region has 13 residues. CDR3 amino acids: CASSQQGNYGYTF. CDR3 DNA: TGTGCCAGCAGCCAGCAGGGGAACTATGGCTACACCTTC.

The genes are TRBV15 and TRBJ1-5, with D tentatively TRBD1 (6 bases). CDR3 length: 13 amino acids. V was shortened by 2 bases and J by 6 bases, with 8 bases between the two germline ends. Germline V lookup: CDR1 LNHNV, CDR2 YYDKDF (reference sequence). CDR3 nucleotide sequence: TGTGCCACCAGCAGAACAGGGATTCAGCCCCAGCATTTT. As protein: CATSRTGIQPQHF.

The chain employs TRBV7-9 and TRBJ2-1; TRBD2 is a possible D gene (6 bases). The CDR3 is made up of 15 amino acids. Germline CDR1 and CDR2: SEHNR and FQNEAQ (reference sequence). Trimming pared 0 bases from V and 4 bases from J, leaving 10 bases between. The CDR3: CASSLASGKYNEQFF. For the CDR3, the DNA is TGTGCCAGCAGCTTAGCTAGCGGAAAGTACAATGAGCAGTTCTTC.

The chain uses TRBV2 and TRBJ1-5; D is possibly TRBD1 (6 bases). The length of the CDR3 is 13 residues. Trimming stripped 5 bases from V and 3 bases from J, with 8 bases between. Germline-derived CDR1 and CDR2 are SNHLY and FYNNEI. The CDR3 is CASSTGFNQPQHF. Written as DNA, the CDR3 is TGTGCCAGCAGTACAGGGTTCAATCAGCCCCAGCATTTT.

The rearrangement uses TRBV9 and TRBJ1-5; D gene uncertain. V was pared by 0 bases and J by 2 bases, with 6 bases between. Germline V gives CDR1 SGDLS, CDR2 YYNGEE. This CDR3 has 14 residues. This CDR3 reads CASSVDMGNQPQHF. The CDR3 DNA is TGTGCCAGCAGCGTAGATATGGGCAATCAGCCCCAGCATTTT.

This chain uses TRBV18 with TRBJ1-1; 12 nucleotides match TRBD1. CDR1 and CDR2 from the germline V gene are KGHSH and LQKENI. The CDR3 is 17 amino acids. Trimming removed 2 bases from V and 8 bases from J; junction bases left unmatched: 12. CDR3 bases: TGTGCCAGCTCACCATTCCTTTCCGGGACAGGGGGCCCCGAAGCTTTCTTT. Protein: CASSPFLSGTGGPEAFF.

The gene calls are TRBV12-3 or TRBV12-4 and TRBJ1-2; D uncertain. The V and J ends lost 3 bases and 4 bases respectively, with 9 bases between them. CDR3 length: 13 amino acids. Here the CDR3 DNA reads TGTGCCAGCAGTTTGAACAGCCTCTATGGCTACACCTTC. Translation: CASSLNSLYGYTF.

The CDR3 sequence: CASSTSLSSTDTQYF. DNA of the CDR3: TGTGCCAGCAGTACTAGCCTATCTAGCACAGATACGCAGTATTTT. The gene calls are TRBV7-3 and TRBJ2-3; weak D call: TRBD2 (6 bases). Deletions cut 6 bases from V and 0 bases from J, with 13 bases between. Germline values: CDR1 SGHTA, CDR2 FQGTGA. This CDR3 has 15 residues.

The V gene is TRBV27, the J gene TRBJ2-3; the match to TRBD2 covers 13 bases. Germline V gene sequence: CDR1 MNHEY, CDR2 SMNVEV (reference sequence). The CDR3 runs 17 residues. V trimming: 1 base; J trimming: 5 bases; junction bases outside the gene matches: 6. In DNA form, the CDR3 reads TGTGCCAGCAGTTTATGGACTAGCGGGGGAGGTGGAGATACGCAGTATTTT. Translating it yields CASSLWTSGGGGDTQYF.